Described below is a single TCR beta chain sequence and its context. Its matching antigen is unknown. A deep-level run was used for the assay. The method was immunoSEQ multiplex PCR; TCRdb's version includes in-frame clones alone and lacks a portion of them. The top ten clones hold 0.1% to 0.15% of a sample with more than 2 million clones, more than 90% of them seen once. This sample stems from a study of shared clonotypes between healthy human individuals. General study points: Clonotype sharing across a few donors was observed for around 5% of naive CD4 clonotypes.

Splitting of CD4+ cells produced CD45RA+ naive and CD45RA-negative memory subsets. This CDR3 has 16 amino acids. V shed 0 bases, J shed 6 bases, and the junction held 8 bases outside the gene matches. The germline V gene encodes CDR1 SGHNT and CDR2 YYREEE (reference sequence). The origin of this receptor is a man aged 18 to 30 in good health. This chain connects TRBV5-4 to TRBJ2-7, with 11 bases lining up with TRBD1. The specimen was naive CD4+ T cells sorted from blood. Subset in this sample: CD45RA+ positively selected. CDR3 in amino acids: CASSLASDRGLPEQYF. The CDR3 DNA reads as TGTGCCAGCAGCTTGGCCTCGGACAGGGGGCTCCCCGAGCAGTACTTC.